This T cell receptor (beta chain) was recorded in a study of T cell repertoires in cytomegalovirus infection. Study-wide results and caveats: There were carriers of CMV plus the relevant HLA, and cumulative public TCR beta family frequency identified them. Dominating the ex vivo response were HLA-C-restricted CMV-specific TCR beta clonotypes.

MiXCR was run by TCRdb on the reads, yielding one entry per CDR3 protein. The top ten clones hold 25% of a sample with under 200,000 distinct CDR3 sequences, roughly 20% of them seen once. Germline CDR1 SGHVS, CDR2 FQNEAQ. Unmatched junction bases numbered 11, after V lost 1 base and J lost 3 bases. The CDR3 is made up of 17 amino acids. This clonotype showed up just a few times. Its target is not known. The receptor comes from a human donor in good health (CMV status not recorded). Some clones in this sample may be carry-over from other donors' samples. The material was CD8+ T cells from cultured PBMCs, obtained from culture after CMV antigen stimulation. The chain recombines TRBV7-8 with TRBJ2-5, with 7 nucleotides matching TRBD1. CDR3 bases: TGTGCCAGCAGCTTAGGGCCGTTGGGACAGAGGAAAGAGACCCAGTACTTC. Residues: CASSLGPLGQRKETQYF.